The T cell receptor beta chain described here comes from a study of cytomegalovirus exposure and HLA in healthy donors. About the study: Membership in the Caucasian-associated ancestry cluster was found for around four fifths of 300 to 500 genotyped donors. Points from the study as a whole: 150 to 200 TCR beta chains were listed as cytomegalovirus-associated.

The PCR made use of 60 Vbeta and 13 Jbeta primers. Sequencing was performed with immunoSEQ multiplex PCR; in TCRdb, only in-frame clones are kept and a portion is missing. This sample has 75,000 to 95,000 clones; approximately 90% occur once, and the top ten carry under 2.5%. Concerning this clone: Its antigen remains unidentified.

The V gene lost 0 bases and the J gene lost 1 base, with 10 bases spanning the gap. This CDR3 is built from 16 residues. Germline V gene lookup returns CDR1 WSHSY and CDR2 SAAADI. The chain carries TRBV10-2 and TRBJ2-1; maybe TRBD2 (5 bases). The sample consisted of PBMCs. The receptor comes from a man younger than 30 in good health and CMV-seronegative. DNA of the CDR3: TGCGCCAGCAGTGAGTCGCGTGGGAGTTCCTACAATGAGCAGTTCTTC. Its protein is CASSESRGSSYNEQFF.